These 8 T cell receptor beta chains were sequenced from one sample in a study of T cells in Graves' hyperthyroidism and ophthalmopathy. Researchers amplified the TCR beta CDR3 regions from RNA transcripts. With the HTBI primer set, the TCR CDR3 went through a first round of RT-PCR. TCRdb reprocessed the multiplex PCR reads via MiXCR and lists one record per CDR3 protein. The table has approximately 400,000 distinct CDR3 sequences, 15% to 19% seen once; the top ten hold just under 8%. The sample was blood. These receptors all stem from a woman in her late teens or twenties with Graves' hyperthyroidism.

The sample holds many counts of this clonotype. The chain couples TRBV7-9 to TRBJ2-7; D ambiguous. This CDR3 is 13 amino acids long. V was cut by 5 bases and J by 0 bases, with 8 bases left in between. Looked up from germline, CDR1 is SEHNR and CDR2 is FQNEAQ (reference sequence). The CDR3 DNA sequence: TGTGCCAGCAGCCTCTGGAGCTCCTACGAGCAGTACTTC. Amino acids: CASSLWSSYEQYF.

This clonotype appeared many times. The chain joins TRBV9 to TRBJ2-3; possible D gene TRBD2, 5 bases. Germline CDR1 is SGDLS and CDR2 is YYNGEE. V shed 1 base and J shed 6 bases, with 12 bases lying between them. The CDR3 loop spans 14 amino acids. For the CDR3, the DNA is TGTGCCAGCAGCGTACTAGGACTCTCGGATACGCAGTATTTT. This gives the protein CASSVLGLSDTQYF.

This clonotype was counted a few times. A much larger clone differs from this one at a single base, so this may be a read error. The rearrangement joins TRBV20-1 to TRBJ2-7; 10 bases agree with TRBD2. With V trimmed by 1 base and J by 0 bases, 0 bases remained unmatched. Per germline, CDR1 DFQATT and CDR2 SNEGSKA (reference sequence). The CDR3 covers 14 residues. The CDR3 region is CSARASGSSYEQYF. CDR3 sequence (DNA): TGCAGTGCTAGAGCTAGCGGGAGCTCCTACGAGCAGTACTTC.

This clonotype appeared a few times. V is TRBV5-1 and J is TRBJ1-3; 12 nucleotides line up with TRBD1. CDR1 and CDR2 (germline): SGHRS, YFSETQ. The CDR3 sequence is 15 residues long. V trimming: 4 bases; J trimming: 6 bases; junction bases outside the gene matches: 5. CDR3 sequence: CASSQGTGGTNTIYF. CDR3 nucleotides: TGCGCCAGCAGCCAAGGGACAGGGGGCACAAACACCATATATTTT.

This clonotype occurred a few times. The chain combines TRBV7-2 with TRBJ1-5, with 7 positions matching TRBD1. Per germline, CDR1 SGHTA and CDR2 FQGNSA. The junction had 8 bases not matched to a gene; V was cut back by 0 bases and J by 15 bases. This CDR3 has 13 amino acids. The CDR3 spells CASSLAPDRVLHF. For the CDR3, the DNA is TGTGCCAGCAGCTTAGCCCCTGACAGGGTATTGCATTTT.

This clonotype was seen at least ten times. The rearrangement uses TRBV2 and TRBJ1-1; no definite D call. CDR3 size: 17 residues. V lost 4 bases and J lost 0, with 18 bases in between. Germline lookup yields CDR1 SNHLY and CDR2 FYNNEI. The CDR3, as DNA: TGTGCCAGCAGTGGGGCTGGTAGGAGCCCGATGAACACTGAAGCTTTCTTT. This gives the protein CASSGAGRSPMNTEAFF.

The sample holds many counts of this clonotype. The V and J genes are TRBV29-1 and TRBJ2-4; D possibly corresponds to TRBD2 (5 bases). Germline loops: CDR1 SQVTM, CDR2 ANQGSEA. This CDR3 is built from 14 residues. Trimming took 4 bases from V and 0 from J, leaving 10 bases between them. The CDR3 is CSVASRLAKNIQYF. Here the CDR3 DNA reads TGCAGCGTTGCTAGCAGATTAGCCAAAAACATTCAGTACTTC.

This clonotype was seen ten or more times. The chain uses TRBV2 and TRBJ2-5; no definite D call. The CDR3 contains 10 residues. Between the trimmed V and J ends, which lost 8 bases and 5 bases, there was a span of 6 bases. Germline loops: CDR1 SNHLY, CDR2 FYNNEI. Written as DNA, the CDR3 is TGTGCCAGCCTCCTGGAGACCCAGTACTTC. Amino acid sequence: CASLLETQYF.